The rows below give T cell receptor beta chains drawn from one sample of a study of shared clonotypes between healthy human individuals. Data came from immunoSEQ multiplex PCR; TCRdb stores just in-frame clones and leaves some out. The table shows some 2,000,000 clones, with approximately 95% occurring only once. The source material was naive CD4+ T cells sorted from blood. The receptor source for this set is a man aged 18 to 30 in good health. Each CDR3 is given with its conserved first and last residue. Fields, in order: D gene, V gene, clone size, J gene, CDR3 protein, CDR3 DNA. The D gene is left open where the match is weak. Size values are once, few and many counts, or a class for expanded clones, and some rows have none.

-,TRBV7-9,-,TRBJ1-5,CASSPDTVNQPQHF,TGTGCCAGCAGCCCCGACACGGTCAATCAGCCCCAGCATTTT
-,TRBV11-3,-,TRBJ1-2,CASSLVPAVDWSYTF,TGTGCCAGCAGCTTAGTGCCGGCGGTCGATTGGAGCTACACCTTC
TRBD2,TRBV7-2,-,TRBJ2-1,CASSLASGLAGVLNEQFF,TGTGCCAGCAGCTTAGCGTCAGGACTAGCGGGGGTTCTCAATGAGCAGTTCTTC
-,TRBV5-6,-,TRBJ2-3,CASSLTGLITDTQYF,TGTGCCAGCAGCTTGACAGGGTTGATCACAGATACGCAGTATTTT
-,TRBV5-4,-,TRBJ2-3,CASSWDWGDTQYF,TGTGCCAGCAGCTGGGACTGGGGAGATACGCAGTATTTT
-,TRBV7-9,once,TRBJ1-4,CASSSGRVGEKLFF,TGTGCCAGCAGCTCTGGCCGAGTGGGTGAAAAACTGTTTTTT
TRBD1,TRBV10-2,-,TRBJ2-7,CASGGQGIYEQYF,TGCGCCAGCGGGGGACAGGGGATTTACGAGCAGTACTTC
-,TRBV19,-,TRBJ2-5,CASSIVRSETQYF,TGTGCCAGTAGTATAGTTAGGAGTGAGACCCAGTACTTC
-,TRBV5-6,-,TRBJ1-2,CASSLEGDGYTF,TGTGCCAGCAGCCTGGAGGGGGACGGCTACACCTTC
-,TRBV18,-,TRBJ2-1,CASFGGGVSYNEQFF,TGTGCCAGCTTCGGGGGTGGGGTGTCCTACAATGAGCAGTTCTTC
TRBD2,TRBV19,-,TRBJ2-1,CASRSGLAENYNEQFF,TGTGCCAGTAGGTCGGGGCTAGCGGAAAACTACAATGAGCAGTTCTTC
TRBD1,TRBV28,-,TRBJ1-1,CASSFPQGWDTEAFF,TGTGCCAGCAGTTTCCCACAGGGGTGGGACACTGAAGCTTTCTTT
TRBD1,TRBV7-2,-,TRBJ1-2,CASSFLRTGSDGYTF,TGTGCCAGCAGCTTCCTCCGGACAGGGAGTGATGGCTACACCTTC
-,TRBV7-8,-,TRBJ1-2,CASSAAGAEATGGYTF,TGTGCCAGCAGCGCCGCGGGCGCGGAAGCTACCGGTGGCTACACCTTC
TRBD1,TRBV6-5,-,TRBJ1-2,CASRSLQGAFDGYTF,TGTGCCAGCAGATCCCTCCAGGGGGCTTTCGATGGCTACACCTTC
-,TRBV7-9,-,TRBJ1-4,CASSPKISGLHEKLFF,TGTGCCAGCAGCCCAAAGATTTCAGGGTTACACGAAAAACTGTTTTTT
TRBD1,TRBV10-3,-,TRBJ2-3,CAIRPGQTDTQYF,TGTGCCATCAGGCCGGGACAGACAGATACGCAGTATTTT
TRBD2,TRBV5-1,-,TRBJ2-7,CASSPGGVSPRNEQYF,TGCGCCAGCAGCCCGGGGGGAGTCTCTCCTAGGAACGAGCAGTACTTC
-,TRBV5-1,-,TRBJ1-3,CASSPDNPGNTIYF,TGCGCCAGCAGCCCAGATAATCCTGGAAACACCATATATTTT
-,TRBV10-3,-,TRBJ2-7,CAISELGGYEQYF,TGTGCCATCAGTGAGCTAGGGGGCTACGAGCAGTACTTC
-,TRBV6-1,-,TRBJ2-2,CASRKEVTGELFF,TGTGCCAGCAGGAAGGAGGTTACCGGGGAGCTGTTTTTT
-,TRBV28,-,TRBJ1-5,CASSLLDQPQHF,TGTGCCAGCAGTTTGTTAGATCAGCCCCAGCATTTT
-,TRBV5-6,-,TRBJ2-1,CASSANIGSYNEQFF,TGTGCCAGCAGCGCGAATATAGGCTCCTACAATGAGCAGTTCTTC
-,TRBV6-1,-,TRBJ2-7,CASSVLYEQYF,TGTGCCAGCAGTGTTCTCTACGAGCAGTACTTC
TRBD1,TRBV7-9,once,TRBJ2-7,CASSSTGGSYEQYF,TGTGCCAGCAGTTCGACAGGGGGCTCCTACGAGCAGTACTTC
TRBD2,TRBV4-1,-,TRBJ2-7,CASSQSAAGTTYEQYF,TGCGCCAGCAGCCAGTCCGCAGCGGGGACTACCTACGAGCAGTACTTC
TRBD1,TRBV2,-,TRBJ2-1,CASSPGTGSAEQFF,TGTGCCAGCAGTCCCGGGACAGGGTCCGCTGAGCAGTTCTTC
-,TRBV7-2,-,TRBJ2-4,CASSLESWGNAKNIQYF,TGTGCCAGCAGCTTAGAGTCCTGGGGCAATGCCAAAAACATTCAGTACTTC
TRBD1,TRBV30,-,TRBJ1-5,CAWSVLTRQGKSNQPQHF,TGTGCCTGGAGTGTACTTACTCGACAGGGGAAGAGCAATCAGCCCCAGCATTTT
-,TRBV2,-,TRBJ2-3,CASINVQTRTDTQYF,TGTGCCAGCATTAATGTACAGACCCGCACAGATACGCAGTATTTT
TRBD1,TRBV5-1,once,TRBJ2-3,CASSLYGQGASTDTQYF,TGCGCCAGCAGCCTCTATGGACAGGGGGCAAGCACAGATACGCAGTATTTT
TRBD1,TRBV5-1,-,TRBJ1-4,CASTPRQGAFEKLFF,TGCGCCAGCACGCCGCGGCAGGGGGCGTTTGAAAAACTGTTTTTT
TRBD2,TRBV2,-,TRBJ2-1,CASSERASGEGRNEQFF,TGTGCCAGCAGTGAAAGGGCTAGCGGAGAGGGACGCAATGAGCAGTTCTTC
-,TRBV19,-,TRBJ1-2,CASTPGAGAVYGYTF,TGTGCCAGTACCCCAGGGGCGGGCGCCGTCTATGGCTACACCTTC
-,TRBV11-1,-,TRBJ1-1,CASSLRQRRELDTEAFF,TGTGCCAGCAGCTTACGGCAGAGAAGGGAATTAGACACTGAAGCTTTCTTT
TRBD2,TRBV2,-,TRBJ2-3,CASSESPSSGYTDTQYF,TGTGCCAGCAGTGAAAGCCCCTCTAGCGGGTACACAGATACGCAGTATTTT
TRBD1,TRBV6-1,-,TRBJ1-1,CASRYRGLNTEAFF,TGTGCCAGCAGATACAGGGGGCTGAACACTGAAGCTTTCTTT
-,TRBV7-9,once,TRBJ1-5,CASSFDGIGNQPQHF,TGTGCCAGCAGCTTCGACGGGATCGGCAATCAGCCCCAGCATTTT
-,TRBV6-1,once,TRBJ2-3,CASSADVLTDTQYF,TGTGCCAGCAGTGCTGACGTCCTCACAGATACGCAGTATTTT
-,TRBV5-1,-,TRBJ1-3,CASSLEGVDTIYF,TGCGCCAGCAGCTTGGAGGGGGTGGACACCATATATTTT
-,TRBV30,-,TRBJ1-2,CAWNPGGGGNYGYTF,TGTGCCTGGAACCCCGGTGGCGGGGGGAACTATGGCTACACCTTC
-,TRBV6-5,-,TRBJ1-1,CASSYSRDGLNTEAFF,TGTGCCAGCAGTTACTCGAGAGACGGCCTGAACACTGAAGCTTTCTTT